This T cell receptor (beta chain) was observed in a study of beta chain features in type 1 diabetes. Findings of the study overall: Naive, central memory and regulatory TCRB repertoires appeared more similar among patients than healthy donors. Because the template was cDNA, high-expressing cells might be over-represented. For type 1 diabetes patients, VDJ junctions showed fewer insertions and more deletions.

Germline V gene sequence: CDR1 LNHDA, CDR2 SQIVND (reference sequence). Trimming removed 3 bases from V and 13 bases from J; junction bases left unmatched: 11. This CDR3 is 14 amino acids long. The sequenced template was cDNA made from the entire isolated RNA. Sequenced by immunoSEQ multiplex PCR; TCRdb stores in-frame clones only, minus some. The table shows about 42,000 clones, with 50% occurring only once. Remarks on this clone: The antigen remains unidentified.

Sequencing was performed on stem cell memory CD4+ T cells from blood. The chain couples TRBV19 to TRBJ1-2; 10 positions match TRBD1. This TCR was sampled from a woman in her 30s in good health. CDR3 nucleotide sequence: TGTGCCAGTAGTATTGACCGGGACAGGGGAAGTTGCACCTTC. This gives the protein CASSIDRDRGSCTF.